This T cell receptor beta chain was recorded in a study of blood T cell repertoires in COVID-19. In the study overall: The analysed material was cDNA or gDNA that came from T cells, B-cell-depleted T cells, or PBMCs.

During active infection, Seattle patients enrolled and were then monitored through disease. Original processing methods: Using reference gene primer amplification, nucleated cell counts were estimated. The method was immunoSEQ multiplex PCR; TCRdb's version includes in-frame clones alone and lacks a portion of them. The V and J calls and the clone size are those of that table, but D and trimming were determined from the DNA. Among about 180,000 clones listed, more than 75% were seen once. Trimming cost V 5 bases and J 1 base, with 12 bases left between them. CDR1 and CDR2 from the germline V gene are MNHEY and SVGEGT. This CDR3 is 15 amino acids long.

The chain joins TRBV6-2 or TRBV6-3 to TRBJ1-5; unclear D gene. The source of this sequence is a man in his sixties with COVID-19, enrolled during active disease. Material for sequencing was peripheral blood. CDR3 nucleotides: TGTGCCAGCAGTCTCGGGATAGTGAGCAATCAGCCCCAGCATTTT. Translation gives CASSLGIVSNQPQHF.